Shown below are 29 T cell receptor beta chains from a single sample sequenced in a study of blood T cell repertoires in COVID-19. TCRdb keeps only in-frame clones here, not all; method: immunoSEQ multiplex PCR. Of roughly 280,000 clones listed, approximately 90% are singletons. Material: peripheral blood. These receptors all come from a woman aged 45-60 years who had recovered from COVID-19.

Turning to this clone: At the DNA level, this CDR3 is encoded by other sequences in the same sample as well. The V gene is TRBV15, the J gene TRBJ1-3; D gene uncertain. Germline V CDR1 and CDR2: LNHNV, YYDKDF (reference sequence). V lost 0 bases and J lost 0, with 6 bases in between. The CDR3 runs 15 residues. In DNA, the CDR3 is TGTGCCACCAGCAGAGATTTGAGCTCTGGAAACACCATATATTTT. Translation gives CATSRDLSSGNTIYF.

The rearrangement joins TRBV6-2 or TRBV6-3 to TRBJ2-2; D possibly corresponds to TRBD1 (6 bases). The CDR3 totals 12 residues. Trimming took off 5 bases at V and 6 bases at J, with 7 bases between the two ends. Germline V gives CDR1 MNHEY, CDR2 SVGEGT. DNA for the CDR3: TGTGCCAGCAGTAACAGGGCCGGGGAGCTGTTTTTT. Protein product: CASSNRAGELFF.

The chain joins TRBV7-9 to TRBJ1-4, with TRBD1 as a possible D gene (5 bases). The CDR3 runs 18 residues. V was shortened by 5 bases and J by 0 bases, with 19 bases between the two germline ends. The germline CDR1 and CDR2 sequences are SEHNR and FQNEAQ (reference sequence). The CDR3 sequence: CASSPDRGGTATNEKLFF. CDR3 sequence (DNA): TGTGCCAGCAGCCCAGATCGGGGGGGGACCGCAACTAATGAAAAACTGTTTTTT.

J is TRBJ1-2 and V is TRBV4-3; D call uncertain. Germline V gene lookup returns CDR1 LGHNA and CDR2 YSLEER. The CDR3 consists of 15 residues. The ends were cut back, 0 bases at V and 4 bases at J, with 12 bases in the middle. CDR3 bases: TGCGCCAGCAGCCAAGAATTCCCGGCTAGCTATGGCTACACCTTC. This encodes CASSQEFPASYGYTF.

The chain links TRBV2 to TRBJ2-2; D is perhaps TRBD1 (5 bases). V was trimmed by 4 bases and J by 0 bases, leaving 12 bases between them. CDR1 is SNHLY and CDR2 is FYNNEI in the germline V gene. The CDR3 sequence is 16 residues long. In nucleotides, the CDR3 is TGTGCCAGCAGTGCCCAGGGAACCGCGAACACCGGGGAGCTGTTTTTT. This gives the protein CASSAQGTANTGELFF.

The chain carries TRBV18 and TRBJ1-4; the D gene is possibly TRBD1 (6 bases). Trimming cost V 5 bases and J 2 bases, with 18 bases left between them. This CDR3 is built from 17 residues. Germline CDR1 reads KGHSH; CDR2 reads LQKENI. The CDR3 nucleotides read TGTGCCAGCTCAAACCCAGGGGTTTGGTCGACTAATGAAAAACTGTTTTTT. Translated, it gives CASSNPGVWSTNEKLFF.

The sample holds a few counts of this clone. The same CDR3 also results from other DNA sequences found in this sample. V is TRBV5-1 and J is TRBJ2-5; possible D gene TRBD2, 6 bases. The germline V gene has CDR1 SGHRS and CDR2 YFSETQ. Trimming shortened V by 2 bases and J by 5 bases, and 10 bases separated the two germline ends. The CDR3 contains 13 residues. CDR3 protein: CASSLPGEETQYF. As DNA, the CDR3 is TGCGCCAGCAGCTTACCGGGGGAGGAGACCCAGTACTTC.

V usage is TRBV7-9 and J usage is TRBJ1-6; D is uncertain. The germline V gene encodes CDR1 SEHNR and CDR2 FQNEAQ (reference sequence). This CDR3 contains 14 residues. Trimming removed 2 bases at V and 10 bases at J, with 12 bases between. CDR3 in DNA: TGTGCCAGCAGCTTATCGGGGTTGGGATCACCCCTCCACTTT. Amino acid sequence: CASSLSGLGSPLHF.

The chain joins TRBV29-1 to TRBJ1-2, with 9 nucleotides matching TRBD1. The junction had 9 bases not matched to a gene; V was cut back by 5 bases and J by 8 bases. The CDR3 runs to 13 residues. Germline loops: CDR1 SQVTM, CDR2 ANQGSEA. The CDR3 DNA sequence: TGCAGCGTTACTACCGGGACAGGGACCGGCTACACCTTC. Its translation: CSVTTGTGTGYTF.

This clone was seen once. CDR3 nucleotides: TGTGCTAGTGGTTTCCACTTGGGGCAAGGGTACACTGAAGCTTTCTTT. This codes for CASGFHLGQGYTEAFF. The V and J genes are TRBV12-5 and TRBJ1-1, with D possibly TRBD1 on 5 matching bases. Germline V gene sequence: CDR1 LGHNT, CDR2 FRNRAP. Trimming took 3 bases from V and 3 from J, leaving 17 bases between them. The CDR3 length is 16 residues.

V is TRBV12-3 or TRBV12-4 and J is TRBJ2-7, with 9 bases lining up with TRBD1. Losses at the gene ends were 5 bases for V and 3 bases for J; bases not matched to a gene: 2. This CDR3 has 13 residues. CDR3 protein: CASSRGQGYEQYF. In DNA, the CDR3 is TGTGCCAGCAGTCGGGGACAGGGCTACGAGCAGTACTTC.

In this sample, this clone turned up once. The same CDR3 arises from other DNA sequences in this sample as well. CDR3 sequence: CASSDNRGYGYTF. The CDR3 nucleotides read TGTGCCAGCAGTGATAACAGGGGCTATGGCTACACCTTC. J is TRBJ1-2 and V is TRBV2, with 7 bases fitting TRBD1. The germline gives CDR1 SNHLY, CDR2 FYNNEI. CDR3 length equals 13 residues. After removal of 3 bases from V and 4 bases from J, the junction contained 2 bases not matched to a gene. The entire variable domain, with the rest obtained from reference TRBV2 and TRBJ1-2, is as follows: EPEVTQTPSHQVTQMGQEVILRCVPISNHLYFYWYRQILGQKVEFLVSFYNNEISEKSEIFDDQFSVERPDGSNFTLKIRSTKLEDSAMYFCASSDNRGYGYTFGSGTRLTVV.

This clone has only a few counts. The chain is built from TRBV20-1 and TRBJ2-2; 7 bases match TRBD2. The CDR3 totals 16 residues. V lost 3 bases, J lost 3 bases, and 10 bases stayed unmatched. Germline V gene lookup returns CDR1 DFQATT and CDR2 SNEGSKA (reference sequence). DNA of the CDR3: TGCAGTGCTAGTAGATGGGAGGGAACTTACACCGGGGAGCTGTTTTTT. Translation: CSASRWEGTYTGELFF.

The J gene is TRBJ2-5, the V gene TRBV5-1; D not certain. Germline V lookup: CDR1 SGHRS, CDR2 YFSETQ. The CDR3 is 14 amino acids. The V and J ends lost 3 bases and 6 bases respectively, with 15 bases between them. CDR3 protein: CASSSDLRRKTQYF. The CDR3 DNA follows: TGCGCCAGCAGCTCCGACCTCCGGAGAAAGACCCAGTACTTC.

This chain connects TRBV2 to TRBJ2-7; 8 bases are shared with TRBD1. CDR1 SNHLY and CDR2 FYNNEI come from the germline V gene. The CDR3 length is 13 residues. The J segment lost 1 base and the V segment lost 6 bases, leaving 2 bases of the junction unmatched. CDR3 protein: CASSRDRSYEQYF. The DNA of the CDR3 is TGTGCCAGCAGCCGGGACAGGTCCTACGAGCAGTACTTC.

This chain connects TRBV18 to TRBJ2-4, with 9 bases aligning to TRBD1. This CDR3 is built from 14 residues. With 5 bases clipped from V and 7 bases from J, the junction kept 6 bases outside the gene matches. Germline V gene data show CDR1 as KGHSH and CDR2 as LQKENI. The CDR3 region has the DNA TGTGCCAGCTCATCCGGGACAGGGATGAACATTCAGTACTTC. Translated: CASSSGTGMNIQYF.

The chain joins TRBV10-3 to TRBJ2-7; 8 bases are shared with TRBD2. The CDR3 is 17 amino acids. The ends lost 6 bases at V and 4 bases at J; junction bases unmatched: 17. Germline V gene data show CDR1 as ENHRY and CDR2 as SYGVKD. The CDR3 here is CAIRPGRGGRNEYEQYF. CDR3 nucleotides: TGTGCCATCAGGCCCGGGCGCGGGGGGCGAAATGAGTACGAGCAGTACTTC.

This chain joins TRBV7-2 and TRBJ1-1; a possible D gene is TRBD1 (6 bases). CDR3 size: 14 residues. Germline lookup yields CDR1 SGHTA and CDR2 FQGNSA. V lost 5 bases and J 1 base, leaving 11 bases between the germline ends. The CDR3 region has the DNA TGTGCCAGCAGCGTAGACAGGAGGAACACTGAAGCTTTCTTT. Its translation is CASSVDRRNTEAFF.

The rearrangement joins TRBV4-2 to TRBJ1-4, with unresolved D. Deletions cut 1 base from V and 5 bases from J, with 14 bases between. The germline V gene encodes CDR1 LGHNA and CDR2 YNFKEQ. This CDR3 spans 16 amino acids. The DNA of the CDR3 is TGTGCCAGCAGCCAAGGTCTTTCGTCGGGGAATGAAAAACTGTTTTTT. Translated, it gives CASSQGLSSGNEKLFF.

The J gene is TRBJ2-7, the V gene TRBV11-2; a possible D gene is TRBD2 (5 bases). Trimming took 7 bases from V and 7 from J, leaving 14 bases between them. Germline-derived CDR1 and CDR2 are SGHAT and FQNNGV. The CDR3 runs to 12 residues. The CDR3 here is CASTGEGWEQYF. The DNA for the CDR3 is TGTGCCAGCACCGGGGAAGGGTGGGAGCAGTACTTC.

The V and J genes are TRBV5-1 and TRBJ2-5; D unclear. CDR1 and CDR2 (germline): SGHRS, YFSETQ. Trimming shortened V by 4 bases and J by 5 bases, and 12 bases separated the two germline ends. This CDR3 has 13 amino acids. The CDR3 nucleotides are TGCGCCAGCAGCAAGATCGCGAAGGAGACCCAGTACTTC. It encodes CASSKIAKETQYF.

The chain couples TRBV29-1 to TRBJ1-2, with TRBD1 matching over 7 bases. V trimming: 3 bases; J trimming: 3 bases; junction bases outside the gene matches: 10. Germline V CDR1 and CDR2: SQVTM, ANQGSEA. This CDR3 comprises 15 residues. The CDR3 bases are TGCAGCGTTGACTTTCGGGACAGCAACGACTATGGCTACACCTTC. Translation: CSVDFRDSNDYGYTF.

About this clone: The same CDR3 arises from other DNA sequences in this sample as well. The J gene is TRBJ2-7, the V gene TRBV10-3; 7 bases are shared with TRBD2. The CDR3 covers 16 residues. CDR1 ENHRY and CDR2 SYGVKD come from the germline V gene. The V gene end was trimmed by 0 bases and the J gene end by 0 bases; junction bases not matched to a gene: 5. CDR3 sequence reads: CAISESPAGRSYEQYF. DNA for the CDR3: TGTGCCATCAGTGAGTCCCCAGCGGGGCGCTCCTACGAGCAGTACTTC.

This rearrangement joins TRBV30 to TRBJ1-5; D uncertain. Germline CDR1 GTSNPN, CDR2 SVGIG (reference sequence). Deletions cut 8 bases from V and 1 base from J, with 15 bases between. The CDR3 has 14 residues. The CDR3 protein is CAVADGGSNQPQHF. DNA for the CDR3: TGTGCCGTAGCTGACGGTGGGAGCAATCAGCCCCAGCATTTT.

This clone is a singleton in its sample. DNA of the CDR3: TGCGCCAGCACTCCCCGGCGGGGGAGCACTGAAGCTTTCTTT. Protein: CASTPRRGSTEAFF. The genes are TRBV10-2 and TRBJ1-1; tentatively, D is TRBD1 (5 bases). The CDR3 loop spans 14 amino acids. Germline V lookup: CDR1 WSHSY, CDR2 SAAADI. The V gene lost 7 bases and the J gene lost 4 bases, with 16 bases spanning the gap.

This clone was seen only a few times. V usage is TRBV28 and J usage is TRBJ2-2; D might be TRBD2 (5 bases). V was clipped by 11 bases and J by 2 bases, with 15 bases between them. CDR3 length: 14 amino acids. Per germline, CDR1 MDHEN and CDR2 SYDVKM. Here the CDR3 reads CASIGLLNTGELFF. CDR3 nucleotides: TGTGCCTCCATCGGACTTTTAAACACCGGGGAGCTGTTTTTT.

The rearrangement uses TRBV5-1 and TRBJ1-1, with 7 bases matching TRBD1. The germline gives CDR1 SGHRS, CDR2 YFSETQ. The CDR3 runs 14 residues. The V segment lost 4 bases and the J segment 4 bases; nucleotides outside the gene matches: 7. CDR3: CASSRTGGPTEAFF. The CDR3, as DNA: TGCGCCAGCAGCCGGACAGGCGGGCCCACTGAAGCTTTCTTT.

The chain recombines TRBV18 with TRBJ2-3; 7 positions agree with TRBD1. V lost 4 bases and J lost 1; bases outside the gene matches: 8. This CDR3 spans 16 amino acids. The germline V gene has CDR1 KGHSH and CDR2 LQKENI. CDR3: CASSHAGTERTDTQYF. The DNA of the CDR3 is TGTGCCAGCTCACACGCTGGGACAGAGCGCACAGATACGCAGTATTTT.

The V gene is TRBV5-4, the J gene TRBJ2-1; 9 nucleotides agree with TRBD2. The CDR3 extends over 16 amino acids. V lost 4 bases and J lost 4; bases outside the gene matches: 9. Germline lookup yields CDR1 SGHNT and CDR2 YYREEE (reference sequence). The CDR3 reads CASSPGPTSGYNEQFF. The CDR3 DNA reads TGTGCCAGCAGCCCAGGGCCCACTAGCGGGTACAATGAGCAGTTCTTC.